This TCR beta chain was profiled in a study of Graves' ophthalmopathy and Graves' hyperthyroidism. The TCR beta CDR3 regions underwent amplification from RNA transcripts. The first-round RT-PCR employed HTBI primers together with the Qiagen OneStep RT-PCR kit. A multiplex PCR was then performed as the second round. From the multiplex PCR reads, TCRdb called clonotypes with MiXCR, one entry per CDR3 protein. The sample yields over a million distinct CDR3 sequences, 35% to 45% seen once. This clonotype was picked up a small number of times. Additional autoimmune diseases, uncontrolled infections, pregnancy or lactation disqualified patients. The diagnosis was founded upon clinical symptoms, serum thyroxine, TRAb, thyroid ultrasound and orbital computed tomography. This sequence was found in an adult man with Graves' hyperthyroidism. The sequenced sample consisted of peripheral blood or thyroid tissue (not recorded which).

CDR3 sequence (DNA): TGTGCCAGCAGTTTGACGCGGGGGAGCTCCTACGAGCAGTACTTC. Protein sequence: CASSLTRGSSYEQYF. This chain joins TRBV6-5 and TRBJ2-7; TRBD2 aligns across 7 bases. The CDR3 has 15 residues. Looked up from germline, CDR1 is MNHEY and CDR2 is SVGAGI. The V segment lost 4 bases and the J segment 0 bases; nucleotides outside the gene matches: 6.